The 28 T cell receptor beta chains below come from one sample, sequenced in a study of blood T cell repertoires in COVID-19. Assay used: immunoSEQ multiplex PCR; TCRdb lists only in-frame clones, some missing. The sample gives roughly 400,000 clones, 80% to 95% of which show up once; roughly 0.66% is in the top ten. The sequenced material came from PBMCs or T cells enriched from blood (not recorded which). Source of these receptors: a man in his late teens or twenties who had recovered from COVID-19.

V is TRBV11-2 and J is TRBJ1-4; D is possibly TRBD1 (5 bases). CDR3 length: 15 amino acids. The V end lost 2 bases, the J end lost 4 bases, and 11 bases lay between the germline ends. Looked up from germline, CDR1 is SGHAT and CDR2 is FQNNGV. The CDR3 is CASSLSTGGNEKLFF. The CDR3 DNA reads as TGTGCCAGCAGCTTAAGCACAGGTGGTAATGAAAAACTGTTTTTT.

V usage is TRBV12-3 or TRBV12-4 and J usage is TRBJ2-1; TRBD2 agrees at 9 bases. The length of the CDR3 is 11 residues. Trimming removed 1 base from V and 14 bases from J; junction bases left unmatched: 0. CDR3 bases: TGTGCCAGCAGTTTAGGGACTAGCGAGTTCTTC. This codes for CASSLGTSEFF.

The rearrangement joins TRBV10-3 to TRBJ2-1; 8 nucleotides line up with TRBD2. The CDR3 contains 15 residues. Looked up from germline, CDR1 is ENHRY and CDR2 is SYGVKD. J lost 8 bases, V lost 10 bases, and 16 bases had no gene match. CDR3 coding DNA: TGTGCCACCGTACGCCCGGGACTAGATCGCGATGAGCAGTTCTTC. It is translated as CATVRPGLDRDEQFF.

The chain carries TRBV24-1 and TRBJ2-5; the D gene is possibly TRBD1 (6 bases). V lost 2 bases and J lost 8, with 20 bases in between. This CDR3 contains 16 residues. Germline CDR1 reads KGHDR; CDR2 reads SFDVKD. The CDR3 sequence is CATSDSLRQDLGTQYF. CDR3 nucleotides: TGTGCCACCAGTGATTCCTTGAGACAGGACCTCGGAACCCAGTACTTC.

The chain couples TRBV19 to TRBJ2-2; D not resolved. Per the germline V gene, CDR1 is LNHDA and CDR2 is SQIVND (reference sequence). This CDR3 has 14 amino acids. Trimming removed 8 bases at V and 5 bases at J, with 15 bases between. This CDR3 is CASQRVLNTGELFF. The CDR3 nucleotides are TGTGCCAGTCAACGGGTCCTCAATACCGGGGAGCTGTTTTTT.

The chain couples TRBV11-2 to TRBJ2-7, with 12 bases aligning to TRBD2. The trim removed 5 bases at V and 0 bases at J, leaving 8 bases unmatched. The germline V gene has CDR1 SGHAT and CDR2 FQNNGV. The CDR3 covers 17 residues. The CDR3 coding sequence is TGTGCCAGCAGCCTCGGGACTAGCGGGTATAACTCCTACGAGCAGTACTTC. Translation gives CASSLGTSGYNSYEQYF.

The rearrangement uses TRBV19 and TRBJ2-3, with 8 bases lining up with TRBD2. The V gene end was trimmed by 4 bases and the J gene end by 4 bases; junction bases not matched to a gene: 4. Germline CDR1 reads LNHDA; CDR2 reads SQIVND (reference sequence). This CDR3 contains 14 residues. CDR3 sequence: CASSNGRAADTQYF. The CDR3 DNA reads as TGTGCCAGTAGTAACGGGAGGGCGGCAGATACGCAGTATTTT. The full variable domain, in which reference TRBV19 and TRBJ2-3 provide the parts outside the CDR3, is DGGITQSPKYLFRKEGQNVTLSCEQNLNHDAMYWYRQDPGQGLRLIYYSQIVNDFQKGDIAEGYSVSREKKESFPLTVTSAQKNPTAFYLCASSNGRAADTQYFGPGTRLTVL.

The V gene is TRBV5-4, the J gene TRBJ2-3; 11 bases are shared with TRBD2. This CDR3 has 16 amino acids. The germline gives CDR1 SGHNT, CDR2 YYREEE (reference sequence). Germline trimming cut 3 bases from V and 3 bases from J; bases unmatched to any gene: 6. CDR3 in amino acids: CASSYRLAGGTDTQYF. The CDR3 coding sequence is TGTGCCAGCAGCTACCGCCTAGCGGGGGGAACAGATACGCAGTATTTT.

The chain employs TRBV2 and TRBJ2-3; D gene uncertain. In germline, CDR1 is SNHLY, CDR2 FYNNEI. V lost 10 bases and J lost 2, with 16 bases in between. This CDR3 has 14 residues. In nucleotides, the CDR3 is TGTGCCACCAAAGTTAGAGTAAACACAGATACGCAGTATTTT. This sequence encodes CATKVRVNTDTQYF.

V gene TRBV7-3 combines with J gene TRBJ2-1; the D gene is possibly TRBD2 (6 bases). The V end lost 5 bases, the J end lost 5 bases, and 16 bases lay between the germline ends. CDR1 and CDR2 from the germline V gene are SGHTA and FQGTGA. This CDR3 is built from 15 residues. CDR3 DNA: TGTGCCAGCAGCCACCCCATTGGGGGGAACAATGAGCAGTTCTTC. Its translation: CASSHPIGGNNEQFF.

The J gene is TRBJ1-1, the V gene TRBV14, with D possibly TRBD1 on 6 matching bases. Trimming removed 3 bases from V and 3 bases from J, with 20 bases in between. CDR3 length: 17 amino acids. Germline values: CDR1 SGHDN, CDR2 FVKESK. This CDR3 is CASSHLRPTGRDTEAFF. CDR3 in DNA: TGTGCCAGCAGCCACCTAAGGCCCACAGGGAGAGACACTGAAGCTTTCTTT.

This clone was counted a single time. The rearrangement uses TRBV2 and TRBJ1-1, with D maybe TRBD1 (5 bases). This CDR3 region has 16 residues. The V end was cut by 3 bases, the J end by 0 bases, with 14 bases between. From germline, CDR1 is SNHLY and CDR2 FYNNEI. This chain's CDR3 is CASSDIQARLNTEAFF. For the CDR3, the DNA is TGTGCCAGCAGTGACATACAGGCCCGACTGAACACTGAAGCTTTCTTT.

This clone was picked up a small number of times. The V call is TRBV5-1, the J call TRBJ2-5; 11 bases line up with TRBD2. Germline V CDR1 and CDR2: SGHRS, YFSETQ. The CDR3 runs 16 residues. After removal of 2 bases from V and 3 bases from J, the junction contained 6 bases not matched to a gene. CDR3 DNA: TGCGCCAGCAGCTTCGTGGTGACTAGCGGGAAAGAGACCCAGTACTTC. The encoded protein is CASSFVVTSGKETQYF.

This clone was detected a few times. The rearrangement uses TRBV28 and TRBJ2-7; D perhaps matches TRBD2 (6 bases). The ends were cut back, 3 bases at V and 6 bases at J, with 9 bases in the middle. Germline V gives CDR1 MDHEN, CDR2 SYDVKM. The CDR3 covers 12 residues. This CDR3 is CASSLRDFEQYF. Here the CDR3 DNA reads TGTGCCAGCAGTTTGAGGGACTTCGAGCAGTACTTC.

The V gene is TRBV19, the J gene TRBJ1-6; the D gene is possibly TRBD1 (6 bases). CDR3 length equals 14 residues. Germline loops: CDR1 LNHDA, CDR2 SQIVND (reference sequence). Trimming removed 8 bases from V and 8 bases from J, with 16 bases in between. The CDR3 DNA sequence: TGTGCCAGTGGAACCGGGACAAACGATTCACCCCTCCACTTT. This codes for CASGTGTNDSPLHF.

The gene calls are TRBV4-1 and TRBJ1-2, with D maybe TRBD1 (6 bases). Germline-derived CDR1 and CDR2 are MGHRA and YSYEKL. V lost 6 bases, J lost 7 bases, and 18 bases lay in between. This CDR3 is built from 14 residues. In DNA, the CDR3 is TGCGCCAGCAGAAACGGGAGGGGGTCGGGTGGCTACACCTTC. Translation: CASRNGRGSGGYTF.

The rearrangement joins TRBV3-1 (or the pseudogene TRBV3-2) to TRBJ2-1; 14 bases fit TRBD2. There are 18 residues in the CDR3. The J segment lost 0 bases and the V segment lost 4 bases, leaving 5 bases of the junction unmatched. Germline CDR1 and CDR2: LGHDT and YNNKEL (reference sequence). CDR3 protein: CASSPRTSGGPSYNEQFF. CDR3 in DNA: TGTGCCAGCAGCCCACGGACTAGCGGGGGGCCCTCCTACAATGAGCAGTTCTTC.

This clone was observed once. The chain links TRBV28 to TRBJ2-1; weak D call: TRBD1 (6 bases). Trimming removed 5 bases at V and 5 bases at J, with 16 bases between. The CDR3 totals 15 residues. In germline, CDR1 is MDHEN, CDR2 SYDVKM. The CDR3 region has the DNA TGTGCCAGCAGTCCCCAGGGACACCGTGACAATGAGCAGTTCTTC. Protein sequence: CASSPQGHRDNEQFF.

This chain uses TRBV4-2 with TRBJ2-1; 7 bases agree with TRBD2. The CDR3 length is 16 residues. Looked up from germline, CDR1 is LGHNA and CDR2 is YNFKEQ. Unmatched junction bases numbered 11, after V lost 3 bases and J lost 6 bases. In DNA form, the CDR3 reads TGTGCCAGCAGCCATCTCGTGGGGGGGGTTATCAATGAGCAGTTCTTC. Amino acid sequence: CASSHLVGGVINEQFF.

V is TRBV5-1 and J is TRBJ1-6, with a weak D call TRBD1 (5 bases). V lost 6 bases and J lost 7, with 11 bases in between. CDR3 length: 13 amino acids. Germline V gives CDR1 SGHRS, CDR2 YFSETQ. The CDR3, as DNA: TGCGCCAGCAAGGAGACAGTAAATTCACCCCTCCACTTT. Encoded protein: CASKETVNSPLHF.

The J gene is TRBJ2-7, the V gene TRBV20-1; D gene unclear. The length of the CDR3 is 11 residues. V shed 6 bases and J shed 2 bases, with 8 bases lying between them. Germline V lookup: CDR1 DFQATT, CDR2 SNEGSKA (reference sequence). The CDR3 region is CSARTAYEQYF. CDR3 nucleotides: TGCAGTGCGCGTACCGCCTACGAGCAGTACTTC.

This clone has a single count. The V call is TRBV5-1, the J call TRBJ2-1; weak D call: TRBD2 (5 bases). Germline CDR1 and CDR2: SGHRS and YFSETQ. Trimming stripped 0 bases from V and 2 bases from J, with 18 bases between. The CDR3 loop spans 18 amino acids. The CDR3 bases are TGCGCCAGCAGCTTGGAGGCAGTCAGCGGAATTACCTACAATGAGCAGTTCTTC. Translation: CASSLEAVSGITYNEQFF.

The chain recombines TRBV12-3 or TRBV12-4 with TRBJ2-7; TRBD2 matches at 8 bases. With 2 bases clipped from V and 6 bases from J, the junction kept 3 bases outside the gene matches. The CDR3 spans 13 residues. CDR3 sequence reads: CASSLLRGGEQYF. CDR3 bases: TGTGCCAGCAGTTTACTCCGGGGGGGCGAGCAGTACTTC.

The CDR3 DNA is TGTGCCACCAGTGGTGACCAGCGGGAGTTCGGCTACAATGAGCAGTTCTTC. Protein sequence: CATSGDQREFGYNEQFF. The chain has TRBV24-1 and TRBJ2-1; 8 nucleotides match TRBD2. The V gene end was trimmed by 5 bases and the J gene end by 3 bases; junction bases not matched to a gene: 11. CDR1 KGHDR and CDR2 SFDVKD come from the germline V gene. This CDR3 comprises 17 residues.

The rearrangement uses TRBV5-1 and TRBJ1-3; 9 bases align to TRBD1. V gave up 2 bases and J gave up 0 bases; unmatched junction bases: 9. This CDR3 is 18 amino acids long. CDR1 is SGHRS, CDR2 YFSETQ, per germline. The CDR3 protein is CASSLKPGQGDSGNTIYF. The CDR3 bases are TGCGCCAGCAGCTTAAAACCGGGACAGGGTGACTCTGGAAACACCATATATTTT. Full variable domain (rest looked up from reference TRBV5-1 and TRBJ1-3): KAGVTQTPRYLIKTRGQQVTLSCSPISGHRSVSWYQQTPGQGLQFLFEYFSETQRNKGNFPGRFSGRQFSNSRSEMNVSTLELGDSALYLCASSLKPGQGDSGNTIYFGEGSWLTVV.

The chain links TRBV10-3 to TRBJ2-3, with 9 bases aligning to TRBD2. Trimming removed 0 bases from V and 0 bases from J; junction bases left unmatched: 10. The CDR3 runs 19 residues. In germline, CDR1 is ENHRY, CDR2 SYGVKD. CDR3 nucleotides: TGTGCCATCAGTGAGTCGGCAGGGAGGCTAGCGGGGAGCACAGATACGCAGTATTTT. This encodes CAISESAGRLAGSTDTQYF.

J is TRBJ2-1 and V is TRBV9; possible D gene TRBD2, 5 bases. CDR3 length: 14 residues. Trimming pared 4 bases from V and 6 bases from J, leaving 14 bases between. CDR1 SGDLS and CDR2 YYNGEE come from the germline V gene. CDR3 sequence: CASSPGGRGNEQFF. The DNA for the CDR3 is TGTGCCAGCAGCCCGGGCGGGCGAGGCAATGAGCAGTTCTTC.

This chain links TRBV11-1 with TRBJ1-2; 7 bases match TRBD1. With 5 bases clipped from V and 1 base from J, the junction kept 7 bases outside the gene matches. The CDR3 is made up of 15 amino acids. Germline loops: CDR1 SGHAT, CDR2 FQDESV (reference sequence). The CDR3 DNA follows: TGTGCCAGCAGCCCACAGGGGCTGGATAACTATGGCTACACCTTC. It specifies CASSPQGLDNYGYTF.